This T cell receptor (beta chain) derives from a study of beta chain features in type 1 diabetes. In the study overall: No patient-donor differences in age, gender, total cells or subset yield. Taken together, all samples contributed fewer than 110 million examined sorted cells.

This CDR3 has 15 residues. Looked up from germline, CDR1 is MDHEN and CDR2 is SYDVKM. The V segment lost 10 bases and the J segment 4 bases; nucleotides outside the gene matches: 10. As every portion of the isolated RNA was reverse transcribed, the sequencing read expressed TCRB transcripts. TCRdb's copy holds only in-frame clones and misses some; the assay was immunoSEQ multiplex PCR. Among hundreds of thousands of clones listed, over 8.5% were seen once. This clone has a handful of counts. Its antigen remains unknown. Whole-study results and caveats: In cDNA sequencing, cells with high TCR expression could be over-represented. Within each of all four CD4+ subsets, Type 1 diabetes patients had TCRB CDR3s that were moderately but significantly shorter.

The sample consisted of naive CD4+ T cells from blood. The V gene is TRBV28, the J gene TRBJ2-3, with 11 bases that match TRBD1. The TCR originated in a young woman in good health. The CDR3 sequence: CAIDPAGQGADTQYF. In DNA form, the CDR3 reads TGTGCCATCGACCCAGCGGGACAGGGGGCAGATACGCAGTATTTT. Using reference TRBV28 and TRBJ2-3 for the parts outside the CDR3, the full variable domain is DVKVTQSSRYLVKRTGEKVFLECVQDMDHENMFWYRQDPGLGLRLIYFSYDVKMKEKGDIPEGYSVSREKKERFSLILESASTNQTSMYLCAIDPAGQGADTQYFGPGTRLTVL.